This TCR beta chain was captured by sequencing in a study of post-analysis software for immune sequencing data. Background on the study: Disease trajectories encompassed relapsing-remitting, secondary progressive and progressive-relapsing multiple sclerosis.

Built from TCR beta cDNA, the libraries had unique molecular identifiers in them. TCRdb itself ran the PCR reads through MiXCR, one entry per CDR3 protein. The sample carries under 900,000 distinct CDR3 sequences, under 70% recorded once. Notes on this clonotype: Antigen: not known.

Broader study findings: TRBV5-6, TRBV5-1 and TRBV20-1 were among about 5 TRBV segments more frequent in patients than controls.

This CDR3 contains 15 residues. With 3 bases clipped from V and 2 bases from J, the junction kept 4 bases outside the gene matches. In germline, CDR1 is SNHLY, CDR2 FYNNEI. The sequence was collected from a girl under 18 with multiple sclerosis. The chain recombines TRBV2 with TRBJ2-3, with 8 bases that match TRBD1. Sequenced input: blood. CDR3 loop: CASSEQGALTDTQYF. In nucleotides, the CDR3 is TGTGCCAGCAGTGAGCAGGGGGCCCTCACAGATACGCAGTATTTT.